Listed below are T cell receptor beta chains from one sample, sequenced in a study of T cell responses to AZD1222 COVID-19 vaccine. The assay was immunoSEQ multiplex PCR, and TCRdb's table has in-frame clones only and misses some. The data show 150,000 to 200,000 clones, with just over 90% seen just once and around 2.9% held by the top ten. Sequencing used peripheral blood, obtained on day 0 of AZD1222 vaccination. These receptors were taken from an adult in good health. The conserved cysteine and the conserved F or W are not part of the CDR3 here.

CDR3	V	J	length
ASSPEPLEGGYT	TRBV7-3	TRBJ1-2	12
AISAGQPQETQY	TRBV10-3	TRBJ2-5	12
ASRQRHRENTGELF	TRBV7-9	TRBJ2-2	14
ASSVGGTMDIQY	TRBV9	TRBJ2-4	12
ASSLGSRGTYEQY	TRBV7-2	TRBJ2-7	13
AISVVGTEAF	TRBV10-3	TRBJ1-1	10
ASSLFGQKGYTIY	TRBV7-9	TRBJ1-3	13
ASREGSPLSYEQY	TRBV6-5	TRBJ2-7	13
ASSPNGANQPQH	TRBV7-8	TRBJ1-5	12
TSSQDGLAGYNEQF	TRBV1	TRBJ2-1	14
ASRPDSLGYGYT	TRBV27	TRBJ1-2	12
ASSFRRGHTDTQY	TRBV7-3	TRBJ2-3	13
ASSGRSSYNEQF	TRBV27	TRBJ2-1	12
ASSLAASGGLNTQY	TRBV5-1	TRBJ2-3	14
ASSLGDGPYGYT	TRBV11-2	TRBJ1-2	12
ASSKARPQGSEAF	TRBV21-1	TRBJ1-1	13
ASSTGRYSPLH	TRBV7-3	TRBJ1-6	11
SVDRASYNEQF	TRBV29-1	TRBJ2-1	11
ASRRDATNTGELF	TRBV6-5	TRBJ2-2	13
ASSPGGSAAYYGYT	TRBV9	TRBJ1-2	14
ASSQSGDWNYGYT	TRBV3-1/TRBV3-2	TRBJ1-2	13
ASRLAAEGELF	TRBV2	TRBJ2-2	11
ASSYNGASTDTQY	TRBV6-5	TRBJ2-3	13
ATGTDYNEKLF	TRBV12-3/TRBV12-4	TRBJ1-4	11
ASSIVGNNSPLH	TRBV19	TRBJ1-6	12
ASSSYTGGATEAF	TRBV6-2/TRBV6-3	TRBJ1-1	13
SVAGRVYGYT	TRBV29-1	TRBJ1-2	10
ASSEDPGELF	TRBV10-1	TRBJ2-2	10
ATSRDLEEPQH	TRBV15	TRBJ1-5	11
ASSRSPHEQY	TRBV12-3/TRBV12-4	TRBJ2-7	10
ASSEYWGSKF	TRBV6-1	TRBJ2-1	10
ASSWGQGATNEKLF	TRBV5-5	TRBJ1-4	14
ASSVEGELF	TRBV9	TRBJ2-2	9
ASSLTSMNTEAF	TRBV11-1	TRBJ1-1	12
ASSNQGGAGYGYT	TRBV9	TRBJ1-2	13
ASSLFQGQSYNSPLH	TRBV5-5	TRBJ1-6	15
ASSPRAEAF	TRBV7-9	TRBJ1-1	9
ASSPRVMNTEAF	TRBV2	TRBJ1-1	12
SAGQGRNTIY	TRBV29-1	TRBJ1-3	10
ASSTQLTGLYGYT	TRBV6-5	TRBJ1-2	13
ASSLTGGPYNEQF	TRBV6-2/TRBV6-3	TRBJ2-1	13
ASSYSRRGGYEQY	TRBV6-5	TRBJ2-7	13
ASRATGGDNEQF	TRBV6-5	TRBJ2-1	12